These T cell receptor beta chains were read from a single sample in a study of prognosis after radiotherapy for stage I lung cancer. TCRdb re-analysed the multiplex PCR reads in MiXCR, keeping a single row per CDR3 protein. The sample lists about 11,000 distinct CDR3 sequences, roughly 51% occurring once. The sequencing here drew on PBMCs, taken before or after stereotactic body radiation therapy (not recorded which). The receptors here all came from a donor aged 50 or older with non-small cell lung cancer. Each CDR3 is given with its conserved first and last residue. D genes are given only for firm matches. Only some rows state a clone size, as once, few, many or a class for expanded clones.

v_call,j_call,clone_size,d_call,cdr3_nt,cdr3_aa
TRBV6-1,TRBJ1-1,-,-,TGTGCCAGCACCAGAGAAATACGACAGCCCGCTGAAGCTTTCTTT,CASTREIRQPAEAFF
TRBV5-1,TRBJ2-5,many,-,TGCGCCAGCAGCTTGGACCTACAACGCGGGCCCTCCGACCAAGAGACCCAGTACTTC,CASSLDLQRGPSDQETQYF
TRBV7-9,TRBJ2-7,many,-,TGTGCCAGCAGCGACGACAGGTACTCCTACGAGCAGTACTTC,CASSDDRYSYEQYF
TRBV20-1,TRBJ2-2,-,TRBD1,TGCAGTGCTAGAGTTCCCGACAGGGGGCCCACCGGGGAGCTGTTTTTT,CSARVPDRGPTGELFF
TRBV7-2,TRBJ2-5,-,-,TGTGCCAGCAGCTTAGGGCGGGTGGGAGATACCCAGTACTTC,CASSLGRVGDTQYF
TRBV28,TRBJ2-2,-,TRBD1,TGTGCCAGCAATACTCCGGGACAGGGGAACGGGGAGCTGTTTTTT,CASNTPGQGNGELFF
TRBV20-1,TRBJ1-2,-,TRBD1,TGCAGTGCTACGACAGGGCTTGACTATGGCTACACCTTC,CSATTGLDYGYTF
TRBV5-6,TRBJ1-6,many,-,TGTGCCAGCAGCGCGGGACACGGGCCTAATTCACCCCTCCACTTT,CASSAGHGPNSPLHF
TRBV5-1,TRBJ2-7,-,TRBD1,TGCGCCAGCAGCTTGGGACCCACAGGGGAGAGATCCTACGAGCAGTACTTC,CASSLGPTGERSYEQYF
TRBV12-3/TRBV12-4,TRBJ2-7,medium-sized,-,TGTGCCAGCAGAGTCGAGACCTACGAGCAGTACTTC,CASRVETYEQYF
TRBV15,TRBJ1-4,once,TRBD1,TGTGCCACCAGCAGATGGACAGGGGCAATTGAAAAACTGTTTTTT,CATSRWTGAIEKLFF
TRBV20-1,TRBJ1-5,-,-,TGCAGTGCTCAGGGATATGGGAATCAGCCCCAGCATTTT,CSAQGYGNQPQHF
TRBV27,TRBJ1-6,-,-,TGTGCCAGCAGATTCGGACAGAATTCACCCCTCCACTTT,CASRFGQNSPLHF
TRBV19,TRBJ2-2,-,TRBD2,TGTGCCAGTAGTATAGCGGGAGGGTCGGGGGAGCTGTTTTTT,CASSIAGGSGELFF
TRBV19,TRBJ1-5,-,-,TGTGCCAGTAGCTCCACAGGGTTTACTAGCAATCAGCCCCAGCATTTT,CASSSTGFTSNQPQHF
TRBV6-8,TRBJ2-3,medium-sized,-,TGTGCCAGCAGTTACTCGGGCGGCAGCACAGATACGCAGTATTTT,CASSYSGGSTDTQYF
TRBV19,TRBJ1-1,-,-,TGTGCCAGTAGTATGAAAGGGGATCGGACTGAAGCTTTCTTT,CASSMKGDRTEAFF
TRBV12-3/TRBV12-4,TRBJ2-7,medium-sized,-,TGTGCCAGCAGTTTTGGGCAGAAATACGAGCAGTACTTC,CASSFGQKYEQYF
TRBV6-1,TRBJ2-7,-,TRBD1,TGTGCCGGCAGGCAGACCTGGACAGGGGGCGAGCAGTACTTC,CAGRQTWTGGEQYF
TRBV28,TRBJ2-1,many,TRBD1,TGTGCCAGCACGCCATCCGTCGCGGCAGGGGGCTACAATGAGCAGTTCTTC,CASTPSVAAGGYNEQFF
TRBV11-2,TRBJ1-2,medium-sized,-,TGTGCCAGCAGCCTCCCAGGGGTTTGGGACCTGGGGGGCTACACCTTC,CASSLPGVWDLGGYTF
TRBV20-1,TRBJ1-5,medium-sized,-,TGCAGTGGTGGCCAGCCCCAGCATTTT,CSGGQPQHF
TRBV14,TRBJ2-5,many,TRBD1,TGTGCCAGCAGCCCAGGGACAGTCCAAGAGACCCAGTACTTC,CASSPGTVQETQYF
TRBV28,TRBJ1-2,many,TRBD1,TGTGCCAGCAGTTTTACAGGGGAGTCCTATGGCTACACCTTC,CASSFTGESYGYTF
TRBV7-6,TRBJ2-7,-,-,TGTGCCAGCAGCTTAGGGACATGTTTCTACGAGCAGTACTTC,CASSLGTCFYEQYF
TRBV30,TRBJ2-7,medium-sized,TRBD1,TGTGCCTCCGATACTGGACAGGGGTACGAGCAGTACTTC,CASDTGQGYEQYF
TRBV5-1,TRBJ2-6,-,TRBD2,TGCGCCAGCAGCTTGGTCCCTAGCGGGGGGGTGCTGGGGGACAAAGTCCTGACTTTC,CASSLVPSGGVLGDKVLTF